This section outlines one T cell receptor beta chain sequence together with its context. Its antigen is still unknown. The input lacks base qualities; no much larger clone sits a single base away. To prepare the library, the immunoSEQ multiplex PCR assay was applied. TCRdb's version of the immuneACCESS table is confined to in-frame rearrangements and falls short of the full clone set. An unresolved V gene accounts for under half of the shortfall where checked; the remainder is of unknown origin. The sample table lists over 350,000 clones, 95% of them with a count of one. Around 0.019% of the sample belongs to the ten largest clones. The sample is drawn from a study of shared T cell receptors in the human thymus (dated by TCRdb to the early 2020s). Regarding the study in general: The study examined how the human thymus generates shared, self-reactive T-cell receptor alpha chains.

V lost 2 bases and J lost 8 bases, and the count of bases not matched to a germline gene is 10. CDR1 and CDR2 are drawn from the germline V gene: SGDLS, YYNGEE. The CDR3 holds 16 amino acids from the cysteine to the phenylalanine. Only the CDR3 DNA stays, 48 bases, in frame from base 1. Sequencing was performed on thymocytes. This clonotype originated in a human donor. The V gene is TRBV9 and the J gene is TRBJ1-2; 12 nucleotides in the junction match TRBD1. The bases read TGTGCCAGCAGCGTGGGACAGGGGGCAAGGGGTACGGGCTACACCTTC. Translated, this gives CASSVGQGARGTGYTF.